Below, 28 T cell receptor beta chains from the same sample are listed, as sequenced in a study of blood T cell repertoires in COVID-19. Assay used: immunoSEQ multiplex PCR; TCRdb lists only in-frame clones, some missing. The sample has nearly 110,000 clones; 90% to 95% are singletons. Sample: peripheral blood. Receptors originate from a woman aged 25 to 39 with acute or convalescent COVID-19.

The CDR3 here is CASSLSGGTIHGYTF. DNA for the CDR3: TGTGCCAGCAGTCTGTCCGGCGGCACTATACATGGCTACACCTTC. This chain uses TRBV6-5 with TRBJ1-2, with unresolved D. Germline loops: CDR1 MNHEY, CDR2 SVGAGI. The CDR3 sequence is 15 residues long. The ends were cut back, 5 bases at V and 6 bases at J, with 19 bases in the middle.

V and J are TRBV9 and TRBJ1-6; D remains ambiguous. V was pared by 0 bases and J by 13 bases, with 17 bases between. The CDR3 is 15 amino acids. The germline V gene encodes CDR1 SGDLS and CDR2 YYNGEE. CDR3 sequence (DNA): TGTGCCAGCAGCGTAGGCCCAGGCAACCAGCCTCCCCTCCACTTT. It encodes CASSVGPGNQPPLHF.

V and J are TRBV7-6 and TRBJ2-5; TRBD2 agrees at 15 bases. Germline assignment: CDR1 SGHVS and CDR2 FNYEAQ. This CDR3 has 16 amino acids. V shed 5 bases and J 7 bases; nucleotides not matched to a gene: 8. The DNA for the CDR3 is TGTGCCAGCAGCACCAGGACTAGCGGGAGGGTGGGGACCCAGTACTTC. Residues: CASSTRTSGRVGTQYF.

The genes are TRBV9 and TRBJ1-4; D is perhaps TRBD1 (5 bases). There are 15 residues in the CDR3. V was clipped by 4 bases and J by 5 bases, with 15 bases between them. Per germline, CDR1 SGDLS and CDR2 YYNGEE. DNA of the CDR3: TGTGCCAGCAGCAGAGGCGGGGGTTCAAATGAAAAACTGTTTTTT. Translating gives CASSRGGGSNEKLFF.

The chain is built from TRBV15 and TRBJ2-1, with TRBD2 matching 10 bases. CDR1 LNHNV and CDR2 YYDKDF come from the germline V gene (reference sequence). The CDR3 extends over 16 amino acids. Trimming took 3 bases from V and 8 from J; bases not matched to a gene: 10. CDR3 DNA: TGTGCCACCAGCAGGAGGGCCAGCGGGGGGGGTGATGAGCAGTTCTTC. This translates into CATSRRASGGGDEQFF. Complete variable domain (other parts from reference TRBV15 and TRBJ2-1): DAMVIQNPRYQVTQFGKPVTLSCSQTLNHNVMYWYQQKSSQAPKLLFHYYDKDFNNEADTPDNFQSRRPNTSFCFLDIRSPGLGDTAMYLCATSRRASGGGDEQFFGPGTRLTVL.

The chain has TRBV11-2 and TRBJ2-1, with a possible D match to TRBD1 (7 bases). Trimming cost V 6 bases and J 1 base, with 13 bases left between them. This CDR3 spans 15 amino acids. Germline CDR1 reads SGHAT; CDR2 reads FQNNGV. The CDR3 loop is CASSPQGRSYNEQFF. CDR3 nucleotides: TGTGCCAGCAGTCCACAGGGGAGGTCCTACAATGAGCAGTTCTTC.

This clone was detected once. This chain connects TRBV6-1 to TRBJ2-3; TRBD2 matches 11 bases. Trimming took 2 bases from V and 9 from J; bases not matched to a gene: 7. Germline-derived CDR1 and CDR2 are MNHNS and SASEGT. The CDR3 extends over 15 amino acids. In nucleotides, the CDR3 is TGTGCCAGCAGTGAATTAGCGGGGGGGACCGGGACGCAGTATTTT. It translates to CASSELAGGTGTQYF.

The chain couples TRBV30 to TRBJ1-2; D might be TRBD1 (6 bases). This CDR3 is built from 13 residues. V lost 5 bases, J lost 8 bases, and 18 bases lay in between. Germline CDR1 is GTSNPN and CDR2 is SVGIG (reference sequence). For the CDR3, the DNA is TGTGCCTGGGCCCACCATCTCAGGGGAGGCTACACCTTC. Translating gives CAWAHHLRGGYTF.

This sequence joins TRBV4-1 and TRBJ2-7; D uncertain. CDR1 and CDR2 from the germline V gene are MGHRA and YSYEKL. This CDR3 contains 13 residues. V gave up 2 bases and J gave up 5 bases, with 10 bases separating them. DNA of the CDR3: TGCGCCAGCAGCCAAATCGCTTCGGACGAGCAGTACTTC. Amino acid sequence: CASSQIASDEQYF.

The rearrangement joins TRBV2 to TRBJ2-7; the D gene is possibly TRBD2 (5 bases). In germline, CDR1 is SNHLY, CDR2 FYNNEI. Trimming pared 7 bases from V and 1 base from J, leaving 11 bases between. The length of the CDR3 is 13 residues. CDR3 loop: CASTEGASYEQYF. DNA of the CDR3: TGTGCCAGCACCGAGGGAGCGTCCTACGAGCAGTACTTC. Together with reference TRBV2 and TRBJ2-7, the CDR3 gives the full variable domain: EPEVTQTPSHQVTQMGQEVILRCVPISNHLYFYWYRQILGQKVEFLVSFYNNEISEKSEIFDDQFSVERPDGSNFTLKIRSTKLEDSAMYFCASTEGASYEQYFGPGTRLTVT.

A note on this clone: Other DNA sequences in this specimen translate into the identical CDR3. V and J are TRBV9 and TRBJ1-1; D is perhaps TRBD1 (6 bases). Germline V gene sequence: CDR1 SGDLS, CDR2 YYNGEE. The V gene lost 3 bases and the J gene lost 0 bases, with 12 bases spanning the gap. The CDR3 runs 15 residues. CDR3 DNA sequence: TGTGCCAGCAGCGCGACAGGAGGAATGAACACTGAAGCTTTCTTT. The encoded protein is CASSATGGMNTEAFF.

This clone was counted a single time. The gene calls are TRBV29-1 and TRBJ1-2, with D tentatively TRBD1 (6 bases). This CDR3 is built from 13 residues. V was pared by 2 bases and J by 8 bases, with 15 bases between. Germline V CDR1 and CDR2: SQVTM, ANQGSEA. The CDR3 nucleotides read TGCAGCGTTGAACTCGGGACACGAGGGGGCTACACCTTC. It specifies CSVELGTRGGYTF.

V gene TRBV7-9 combines with J gene TRBJ1-4; 7 nucleotides match TRBD1. Trimming removed 4 bases from V and 12 bases from J; junction bases left unmatched: 11. From germline, CDR1 is SEHNR and CDR2 FQNEAQ (reference sequence). The CDR3 is made up of 14 amino acids. Here the CDR3 reads CASSSGQTLIELFF. The DNA for the CDR3 is TGTGCCAGCAGCTCGGGACAGACCTTAATCGAACTGTTTTTT.

The chain recombines TRBV5-1 with TRBJ2-6, with unresolved D. CDR1 is SGHRS, CDR2 YFSETQ, per germline. Trimming took 3 bases from V and 2 from J, leaving 12 bases between them. CDR3 size: 16 residues. Here the CDR3 DNA reads TGCGCCAGCAGCTCAGAAACCGCCGCTGGGGCCAACGTCCTGACTTTC. Protein sequence: CASSSETAAGANVLTF. Together with reference TRBV5-1 and TRBJ2-6, the CDR3 gives the full variable domain: KAGVTQTPRYLIKTRGQQVTLSCSPISGHRSVSWYQQTPGQGLQFLFEYFSETQRNKGNFPGRFSGRQFSNSRSEMNVSTLELGDSALYLCASSSETAAGANVLTFGAGSRLTVL.

The chain joins TRBV4-3 to TRBJ2-3; 7 bases agree with TRBD1. V trimming: 1 base; J trimming: 4 bases; junction bases outside the gene matches: 17. Germline assignment: CDR1 LGHNA and CDR2 YSLEER. This CDR3 is 19 amino acids long. Here the CDR3 reads CASSQVAPLTGTVADTQYF. CDR3 in DNA: TGCGCCAGCAGCCAAGTAGCTCCCTTGACAGGGACGGTAGCAGATACGCAGTATTTT.

This clone was seen only once. The V call is TRBV29-1, the J call TRBJ1-1; tentative D call: TRBD1 (5 bases). Germline V gene sequence: CDR1 SQVTM, CDR2 ANQGSEA. The CDR3 extends over 12 amino acids. The V gene lost 8 bases and the J gene lost 4 bases, with 14 bases spanning the gap. The CDR3 coding sequence is TGCAGCTGGAGACCCGGGGGCACTGAAGCTTTCTTT. Protein product: CSWRPGGTEAFF.

This rearrangement joins TRBV9 to TRBJ2-7; the match to TRBD2 covers 11 bases. J gave up 2 bases and V 0 bases, and 4 bases lay outside the gene matches. This CDR3 comprises 16 residues. Germline CDR1 is SGDLS and CDR2 is YYNGEE. The CDR3 protein is CASSVAGTSGTYEQYF. In DNA form, the CDR3 reads TGTGCCAGCAGCGTAGCCGGGACTAGCGGTACCTACGAGCAGTACTTC.

The rearrangement joins TRBV28 to TRBJ1-5, with D uncertain. The V gene's germline CDR1 is MDHEN and CDR2 SYDVKM. CDR3 length: 12 residues. V lost 8 bases, J lost 9 bases, and 14 bases lay in between. The CDR3 protein is CASGGTGWPQHF. CDR3 sequence (DNA): TGTGCCAGCGGTGGAACGGGTTGGCCCCAGCATTTT.

The chain joins TRBV7-2 to TRBJ2-2, with TRBD2 matching over 9 bases. The CDR3 is 14 amino acids. Germline CDR1 is SGHTA and CDR2 is FQGNSA. V gave up 6 bases and J gave up 5 bases; unmatched junction bases: 4. The CDR3 spells CASRGLASTGELFF. CDR3 nucleotide sequence: TGTGCCAGCAGGGGACTAGCCTCGACCGGGGAGCTGTTTTTT. Supplemented by reference TRBV7-2 and TRBJ2-2, the full variable domain reads GAGVSQSPSNKVTEKGKDVELRCDPISGHTALYWYRQSLGQGLEFLIYFQGNSAPDKSGLPSDRFSAERTGGSVSTLTIQRTQQEDSAVYLCASRGLASTGELFFGEGSRLTVL.

In this sample, this clone turned up a few times. This chain uses TRBV5-6 with TRBJ2-1; D may be TRBD2 (6 bases). CDR3 size: 15 residues. Germline-derived CDR1 and CDR2 are SGHDT and YYEEEE. V was cut by 0 bases and J by 12 bases, with 19 bases left in between. The CDR3 loop reads CASSLAGGGPNGQFF. CDR3 coding DNA: TGTGCCAGCAGCTTGGCCGGGGGAGGCCCCAACGGGCAGTTCTTC. The full variable domain, with the rest looked up from reference TRBV5-6 and TRBJ2-1, is DAGVTQSPTHLIKTRGQQVTLRCSPKSGHDTVSWYQQALGQGPQFIFQYYEEEERQRGNFPDRFSGHQFPNYSSELNVNALLLGDSALYLCASSLAGGGPNGQFFGPGTRLTVL.

This clone was seen a handful of times. V and J are TRBV19 and TRBJ1-5; 7 positions agree with TRBD1. V was clipped by 10 bases and J by 0 bases; unmatched bases: 12. The germline V gene has CDR1 LNHDA and CDR2 SQIVND (reference sequence). The CDR3 consists of 16 residues. The CDR3 spells CATTKDRAYSNQPQHF. The CDR3 coding sequence is TGTGCCACGACCAAAGACAGGGCATATAGCAATCAGCCCCAGCATTTT.

The chain employs TRBV11-2 and TRBJ1-2, with 12 bases matching TRBD1. This CDR3 region has 15 residues. Germline V CDR1 and CDR2: SGHAT, FQNNGV. The J segment lost 5 bases and the V segment lost 5 bases, leaving 6 bases of the junction unmatched. The chain's CDR3 is CASSGRDRGRYGYTF. DNA of the CDR3: TGTGCCAGCAGCGGCCGGGACAGGGGGCGTTATGGCTACACCTTC.

The chain is built from TRBV19 and TRBJ2-2; a weak D match, TRBD2 (5 bases). Germline V CDR1 and CDR2: LNHDA, SQIVND (reference sequence). The length of the CDR3 is 17 residues. Trimming removed 3 bases at V and 2 bases at J, with 16 bases between. CDR3 loop: CASSMEMREDNTGELFF. The CDR3 DNA sequence: TGTGCCAGTAGTATGGAAATGAGGGAAGATAACACCGGGGAGCTGTTTTTT.

The chain links TRBV6-2 or TRBV6-3 to TRBJ1-4; possible D gene TRBD1, 6 bases. Germline loops: CDR1 MNHEY, CDR2 SVGEGT. V was pared by 0 bases and J by 0 bases, with 11 bases between. The CDR3 totals 17 residues. The CDR3 sequence: CASSYSWTDPTNEKLFF. CDR3 DNA sequence: TGTGCCAGCAGTTACTCTTGGACAGACCCAACTAATGAAAAACTGTTTTTT.

This CDR3 is CAWSGRVLATNEKLFF. The CDR3 DNA sequence: TGTGCCTGGAGTGGCCGCGTTCTCGCAACTAATGAAAAACTGTTTTTT. The V call is TRBV30, the J call TRBJ1-4; D unresolved. The CDR3 totals 16 residues. Looked up from germline, CDR1 is GTSNPN and CDR2 is SVGIG (reference sequence). V lost 1 base and J 0 bases, leaving 12 bases between the germline ends.

The rearrangement joins TRBV6-5 to TRBJ1-4; TRBD1 matches at 8 bases. With 5 bases clipped from V and 7 bases from J, the junction kept 9 bases outside the gene matches. Germline CDR1 is MNHEY and CDR2 is SVGAGI. The CDR3 sequence is 15 residues long. The CDR3 sequence is CASSPDRGVTEKLFF. The CDR3 coding sequence is TGTGCCAGCAGTCCTGACAGGGGAGTAACTGAAAAACTGTTTTTT.

This clone occurred once. The junction and the germline gene differ at one end; a read error may be behind it. The rearrangement uses TRBV2 and TRBJ2-2; D unclear. This CDR3 is built from 15 residues. Germline lookup yields CDR1 SNHLY and CDR2 FYNNEI. This CDR3 reads CASREERTNTGELFF. The DNA of the CDR3 is TGTGCCAGCAGAGAAGAGCGAACCAACACCGGGGAGCTGTTTTTT.

This sequence joins TRBV11-3 and TRBJ1-1; possible D gene TRBD1, 6 bases. V shed 5 bases and J shed 5 bases, with 12 bases lying between them. Germline CDR1 SGHNT, CDR2 YENEEA. This CDR3 spans 13 amino acids. The CDR3 here is CASSHRVGTEAFF. The CDR3 region has the DNA TGTGCCAGCAGCCACAGGGTAGGAACTGAAGCTTTCTTT. Full variable domain (outside the CDR3, taken from reference TRBV11-3 and TRBJ1-1): EAGVVQSPRYKIIEKKQPVAFWCNPISGHNTLYWYLQNLGQGPELLIRYENEEAVDDSQLPKDRFSAERLKGVDSTLKIQPAELGDSAVYLCASSHRVGTEAFFGQGTRLTVV.